Listed here are 14 T cell receptor beta chains from one sample, sequenced in a study of cytomegalovirus exposure and HLA in healthy donors (dated by TCRdb to 2015 to 2018). Receptor libraries were prepared by the immunoSEQ multiplex PCR assay. The multiplex PCR relied on a mix of 60 forward primers for TCR Vbeta segments and 13 reverse primers for TCR Jbeta segments. TCRdb re-hosts the immuneACCESS table, in-frame sequences only. Its copies lack some clones; in the studies checked, an unresolved V gene accounts for under half of them, and the cause for the rest is not known. Recorded for this sample are roughly 180,000 clones; 60% to 85% of them occurred a single time. 1.5% of the sample comes from the top ten. The source material was PBMCs. Every receptor here comes from a girl between 10 and 17 years old in good health and CMV-seropositive.

This chain joins TRBV4-3 and TRBJ2-7; 7 bases fit TRBD1. After removal of 0 bases from V and 2 bases from J, the junction contained 7 bases not matched to a gene. Germline V lookup: CDR1 LGHNA, CDR2 YSLEER. The CDR3 is 16 amino acids. In DNA form, the CDR3 reads TGCGCCAGCAGCCAAGATGTCGGGACAGTGACCTACGAGCAGTACTTC. This gives the protein CASSQDVGTVTYEQYF.

This clone occurred once. The rearrangement joins TRBV12-5 to TRBJ2-2; 8 positions agree with TRBD1. CDR1 is LGHNT and CDR2 is FRNRAP in the germline V gene. This CDR3 has 15 residues. V gave up 5 bases and J gave up 5 bases; unmatched junction bases: 7. The CDR3 reads CASGPRTGWTGELFF. As DNA, the CDR3 is TGTGCTAGTGGTCCTAGGACAGGGTGGACCGGGGAGCTGTTTTTT.

CDR3 residues: CASSWDRGLGYEQYF. CDR3 DNA: TGTGCCAGCAGCTGGGACAGGGGGTTAGGGTACGAGCAGTACTTC. V usage is TRBV7-2 and J usage is TRBJ2-7; 11 nucleotides line up with TRBD1. CDR1 and CDR2 from the germline V gene are SGHTA and FQGNSA. The junction had 6 bases not matched to a gene; V was cut back by 4 bases and J by 4 bases. The CDR3 loop spans 15 amino acids.

This clone showed up just a few times. The V and J genes are TRBV7-8 and TRBJ2-5; 13 positions match TRBD2. V trimming: 5 bases; J trimming: 1 base; junction bases outside the gene matches: 4. The germline V gene encodes CDR1 SGHVS and CDR2 FQNEAQ. There are 16 residues in the CDR3. As DNA, the CDR3 is TGTGCCAGCAGCCATACTAGCGGGGGGGCCCAAGAGACCCAGTACTTC. This gives the protein CASSHTSGGAQETQYF.

The CDR3 loop reads CASRRQPGQGSNSPLHF. For the CDR3, the DNA is TGTGCCAGCAGACGCCAGCCGGGACAGGGGTCTAATTCACCCCTCCACTTT. The rearrangement joins TRBV11-3 to TRBJ1-6; the match to TRBD1 covers 10 bases. CDR1 is SGHNT, CDR2 YENEEA, per germline. The CDR3 extends over 17 amino acids. With V trimmed by 6 bases and J by 6 bases, 11 bases remained unmatched.

The gene calls are TRBV5-6 and TRBJ2-3; TRBD1 matches at 8 bases. CDR1 and CDR2 from the germline V gene are SGHDT and YYEEEE. The V gene end was trimmed by 1 base and the J gene end by 4 bases; junction bases not matched to a gene: 5. This CDR3 spans 15 amino acids. CDR3 residues: CASSLFAGGADTQYF. Here the CDR3 DNA reads TGTGCCAGCAGCTTGTTTGCAGGGGGCGCAGATACGCAGTATTTT.

The chain carries TRBV6-1 and TRBJ1-5, with D possibly being TRBD1 (5 bases). The length of the CDR3 is 13 residues. The germline CDR1 and CDR2 sequences are MNHNS and SASEGT. V was clipped by 6 bases and J by 1 base, with 7 bases between them. Written as DNA, the CDR3 is TGTGCCAGCAGGGGGCTGAGCAATCAGCCCCAGCATTTT. Residues: CASRGLSNQPQHF.

This chain uses TRBV19 with TRBJ1-5; D is possibly TRBD1 (6 bases). The CDR3 spans 14 residues. V was trimmed by 7 bases and J by 7 bases, leaving 17 bases between them. Per the germline V gene, CDR1 is LNHDA and CDR2 is SQIVND (reference sequence). The CDR3 nucleotides read TGTGCCAGTAACCCCACCAGGGGTTACCAGCCCCAGCATTTT. This codes for CASNPTRGYQPQHF.

This CDR3 is CASGLAGTSSYNEQFF. Written as DNA, the CDR3 is TGTGCCAGCGGCCTAGCGGGGACTAGCTCCTACAATGAGCAGTTCTTC. The chain combines TRBV7-6 with TRBJ2-1, with 9 bases identical to TRBD2. The V segment lost 8 bases and the J segment 0 bases; nucleotides outside the gene matches: 8. The CDR3 consists of 16 residues. CDR1 is SGHVS and CDR2 is FNYEAQ in the germline V gene.

The V call is TRBV6-5, the J call TRBJ1-2; possible D gene TRBD1, 6 bases. Germline loops: CDR1 MNHEY, CDR2 SVGAGI. This CDR3 comprises 14 residues. Trimming removed 0 bases from V and 3 bases from J, with 8 bases in between. CDR3 loop: CASSYSDRHYGYTF. DNA of the CDR3: TGTGCCAGCAGTTACTCGGACAGACACTATGGCTACACCTTC.

The genes are TRBV29-1 and TRBJ2-2; 7 positions agree with TRBD1. CDR3 length: 15 amino acids. The junction had 12 bases not matched to a gene; V was cut back by 7 bases and J by 4 bases. CDR1 is SQVTM, CDR2 ANQGSEA, per germline. The CDR3, as DNA: TGCAGCGCAAATAACCCAACAGGGGTCACCGGGGAGCTGTTTTTT. Its translation: CSANNPTGVTGELFF.

V gene TRBV7-6 combines with J gene TRBJ2-2; TRBD1 matches 7 bases. This CDR3 spans 13 amino acids. Germline loops: CDR1 SGHVS, CDR2 FNYEAQ. Unmatched junction bases numbered 3, after V lost 5 bases and J lost 6 bases. The CDR3 protein is CASSRGGSGELFF. CDR3 DNA: TGTGCCAGCAGCCGAGGGGGCTCCGGGGAGCTGTTTTTT.

This rearrangement joins TRBV6-1 to TRBJ2-7, with 7 bases fitting TRBD1. CDR3 length equals 15 residues. The germline gives CDR1 MNHNS, CDR2 SASEGT. V lost 5 bases to trimming and J lost 7 bases; unmatched junction nucleotides: 14. CDR3 amino acids: CASSSDGTGAPEQYF. CDR3 coding DNA: TGTGCCAGCAGTTCGGATGGCACAGGGGCTCCTGAGCAGTACTTC.

The chain uses TRBV5-1 and TRBJ2-3; D uncertain. CDR1 is SGHRS, CDR2 YFSETQ, per germline. Trimming shortened V by 2 bases and J by 5 bases, and 9 bases separated the two germline ends. There are 13 residues in the CDR3. CDR3 sequence: CASSLPTGDTQYF. The CDR3, as DNA: TGCGCCAGCAGCTTACCAACTGGAGATACGCAGTATTTT.